The 27 T cell receptor beta chains in this list originate from one sample, sequenced in a study of T cell repertoires in cytomegalovirus infection. These receptors are not linked to any known antigen. TCRdb independently ran MiXCR on the reads; one entry per CDR3 protein. The sample shows about 130,000 distinct CDR3 sequences, roughly a quarter of them seen only once. The sample comprised PBMCs, sequenced either directly or after in vitro stimulation (not recorded which). The receptors originated from a human donor in good health (CMV status not recorded). Some clones in this sample may be carry-over from other donors' samples.

Points on this clonotype: Relative to the germline gene, one junction end is altered; a read error may explain this. This chain uses TRBV7-2 with TRBJ2-4; the match to TRBD1 covers 8 bases. This CDR3 has 13 residues. Per the germline V gene, CDR1 is SGHTA and CDR2 is FQGNSA. Written as DNA, the CDR3 is TGTGTCAGCAGGCAAACAGGGGGGAACATTCAGTACTTC. It specifies CVSRQTGGNIQYF.

This sequence joins TRBV5-5 and TRBJ1-1; D ambiguous. The CDR3 totals 14 residues. Trimming shortened V by 6 bases and J by 1 base, and 13 bases separated the two germline ends. The germline V gene encodes CDR1 SGHKS and CDR2 YYEKEE (reference sequence). This CDR3 is CASTPPSGNTEAFF. The CDR3 DNA reads TGTGCCAGCACCCCACCCAGCGGGAACACTGAAGCTTTCTTT.

This clonotype has at least ten counts. The chain joins TRBV7-2 to TRBJ1-1; D remains unclear. The CDR3 length is 14 residues. The V gene's germline CDR1 is SGHTA and CDR2 FQGNSA. Trimming removed 5 bases at V and 6 bases at J, with 16 bases between. CDR3 amino acids: CASSMGGRGAEAFF. CDR3 nucleotides: TGTGCCAGCAGCATGGGAGGGCGAGGCGCTGAAGCTTTCTTT.

The chain combines TRBV6-2 or TRBV6-3 with TRBJ2-7, with D unclear. V gave up 2 bases and J gave up 2 bases, with 4 bases separating them. This CDR3 has 12 amino acids. The V gene's germline CDR1 is MNHEY and CDR2 SVGEGT. Here the CDR3 reads CASSYGPYEQYV. For the CDR3, the DNA is TGTGCCAGCAGTTACGGTCCCTACGAGCAGTACGTC.

This clonotype was observed a handful of times. V is TRBV4-2 and J is TRBJ2-6; 7 bases fit TRBD2. CDR1 and CDR2 (germline): LGHNA, YNFKEQ. V lost 2 bases and J lost 2; bases outside the gene matches: 6. The CDR3 runs to 17 residues. The CDR3 loop is CASSQTLANPGANVLTF. CDR3 bases: TGTGCCAGCAGCCAAACACTAGCGAACCCTGGGGCCAACGTCCTGACTTTC.

This clonotype was counted between two and nine times. This chain joins TRBV18 and TRBJ1-6; D remains unclear. There are 16 residues in the CDR3. Per the germline V gene, CDR1 is KGHSH and CDR2 is LQKENI. V was shortened by 2 bases and J by 5 bases, with 13 bases between the two germline ends. The DNA for the CDR3 is TGTGCCAGCTCACCAGGGAGGAGCACTAATAATTCACCCCTCCACTTT. Residues: CASSPGRSTNNSPLHF. The whole variable domain, filled in from reference TRBV18 and TRBJ1-6, reads NAGVMQNPRHLVRRRGQEARLRCSPMKGHSHVYWYRQLPEEGLKFMVYLQKENIIDESGMPKERFSAEFPKEGPSILRIQQVVRGDSAAYFCASSPGRSTNNSPLHFGNGTRLTVT.

V gene TRBV13 combines with J gene TRBJ1-1; D gene uncertain. CDR3 size: 15 residues. V shed 7 bases and J shed 1 base, with 16 bases lying between them. Germline CDR1 is PRHDT and CDR2 is FYEKMQ (reference sequence). The CDR3 region has the DNA TGTGCCAGCACTCCTCGAGGACCCAGGAACACTGAAGCTTTCTTT. Amino acid sequence: CASTPRGPRNTEAFF.

This rearrangement joins TRBV14 to TRBJ1-1, with a tentative D call TRBD1 (6 bases). CDR1 and CDR2 from the germline V gene are SGHDN and FVKESK. V was pared by 1 base and J by 5 bases, with 14 bases between. The CDR3 has 15 amino acids. The CDR3 DNA follows: TGTGCCAGCAGCCAAGCCGGAGGGGGGGATACTGAAGCTTTCTTT. This codes for CASSQAGGGDTEAFF. The full variable domain, its missing parts supplied by reference TRBV14 and TRBJ1-1, is EAGVTQFPSHSVIEKGQTVTLRCDPISGHDNLYWYRRVMGKEIKFLLHFVKESKQDESGMPNNRFLAERTGGTYSTLKVQPAELEDSGVYFCASSQAGGGDTEAFFGQGTRLTVV.

This clonotype came up a few times. The gene calls are TRBV6-2 or TRBV6-3 and TRBJ2-1, with 12 bases identical to TRBD2. The CDR3 totals 17 residues. The junction had 7 bases not matched to a gene; V was cut back by 3 bases and J by 4 bases. Germline CDR1 reads MNHEY; CDR2 reads SVGEGT. The CDR3 here is CASSYPSGRAEYNEQFF. The CDR3 coding sequence is TGTGCCAGCAGTTATCCTAGCGGGAGGGCCGAGTACAATGAGCAGTTCTTC.

A few counts support this clonotype. The chain carries TRBV20-1 and TRBJ1-1; D might be TRBD1 (5 bases). V was cut by 3 bases and J by 0 bases, with 8 bases left in between. Germline loops: CDR1 DFQATT, CDR2 SNEGSKA (reference sequence). CDR3 length: 13 residues. In nucleotides, the CDR3 is TGCAGTGCTAGTTCGGGGGTGAACACTGAAGCTTTCTTT. This translates into CSASSGVNTEAFF.

This clonotype was seen ten or more times. The chain links TRBV7-2 to TRBJ2-3, with TRBD2 matching 10 bases. J lost 0 bases, V lost 7 bases, and 4 bases had no gene match. Germline lookup yields CDR1 SGHTA and CDR2 FQGNSA. The CDR3 sequence is 15 residues long. The CDR3 nucleotides are TGTGCCAGCACCTGGACTAGCGGTAGCACAGATACGCAGTATTTT. Its protein product is CASTWTSGSTDTQYF.

The J gene is TRBJ2-5, the V gene TRBV5-1; D is ambiguous. The germline V and J ends were trimmed by 1 base and 1 base, with 11 bases remaining between them. The germline V gene encodes CDR1 SGHRS and CDR2 YFSETQ. The CDR3 extends over 15 amino acids. The CDR3 protein is CASSLSPLSQETQYF. The CDR3 DNA is TGCGCCAGCAGCTTGTCTCCGCTATCCCAAGAGACCCAGTACTTC.

The sample holds a few counts of this clonotype. The chain recombines TRBV9 with TRBJ2-3, with D possibly being TRBD2 (5 bases). The V and J ends lost 2 bases and 1 base respectively, with 11 bases between them. This CDR3 has 15 amino acids. Germline loops: CDR1 SGDLS, CDR2 YYNGEE. DNA of the CDR3: TGTGCCAGCAGCGTTACACTAGTGGGCACAGATACGCAGTATTTT. Protein sequence: CASSVTLVGTDTQYF.

This chain uses TRBV18 with TRBJ2-1, with 14 bases matching TRBD2. V gave up 4 bases and J gave up 7 bases; unmatched junction bases: 18. Germline V gene lookup returns CDR1 KGHSH and CDR2 LQKENI. The CDR3 spans 20 residues. The CDR3 DNA follows: TGTGCCAGCTCACGATATATGGAGGGACTAGCGGGAGAATGGTGGAATGAGCAGTTCTTC. Amino acids: CASSRYMEGLAGEWWNEQFF.

Worth noting for this clonotype: At one boundary the junction diverges from the germline segment, which might be a read error. The chain is built from TRBV6-5 and TRBJ2-1; 13 bases align to TRBD2. The germline V gene encodes CDR1 MNHEY and CDR2 SVGAGI. This CDR3 contains 15 residues. As DNA, the CDR3 is TGTACCAGCAGTTACTCGGGACTAGCGGGACTAGGGCAGTTCTTC. This gives the protein CTSSYSGLAGLGQFF.

This clonotype occurred a few times. V gene TRBV6-6 combines with J gene TRBJ1-6, with D maybe TRBD1 (6 bases). The CDR3 length is 15 residues. Germline V gives CDR1 MNHNY, CDR2 SVGAGI (reference sequence). The germline V and J ends were trimmed by 5 bases and 6 bases, with 14 bases remaining between them. CDR3 sequence (DNA): TGTGCCAGCAGTCAGCTTACAGGGAGTAATTCACCCCTCCACTTT. Amino acid sequence: CASSQLTGSNSPLHF.

This clonotype was recorded at least ten times. This chain uses TRBV7-9 with TRBJ2-3; D remains unclear. Germline V gene sequence: CDR1 SEHNR, CDR2 FQNEAQ (reference sequence). Trimming removed 6 bases from V and 0 bases from J, with 7 bases in between. This CDR3 region has 13 residues. The CDR3 here is CASRVKSTDTQYF. CDR3 nucleotide sequence: TGTGCCAGCAGAGTAAAGAGCACAGATACGCAGTATTTT.

At least ten counts were recorded for this clonotype. The J gene is TRBJ1-3, the V gene TRBV7-2; 7 bases align to TRBD1. The CDR3 length is 15 residues. Germline V gives CDR1 SGHTA, CDR2 FQGNSA. V lost 6 bases to trimming and J lost 0 bases; unmatched junction nucleotides: 5. The CDR3 region is CASRQTGNSGNTIYF. CDR3 coding DNA: TGTGCCAGCAGGCAGACAGGGAACTCTGGAAACACCATATATTTT.

The genes are TRBV6-1 and TRBJ2-1; possibly TRBD2 for D (6 bases). The length of the CDR3 is 13 residues. The V and J ends lost 10 bases and 0 bases respectively, with 10 bases between them. CDR1 MNHNS and CDR2 SASEGT come from the germline V gene. As DNA, the CDR3 is TGTGCCACCCGGGAGTACTCCTACAATGAGCAGTTCTTC. It is translated as CATREYSYNEQFF.

This clonotype occurred a few times. V usage is TRBV6-2 or TRBV6-3 and J usage is TRBJ2-5; possibly TRBD2 for D (6 bases). V shed 6 bases and J shed 3 bases, with 8 bases lying between them. This CDR3 spans 12 amino acids. Germline loops: CDR1 MNHEY, CDR2 SVGEGT. Here the CDR3 reads CASSPGEETQYF. The CDR3 DNA follows: TGTGCCAGCAGCCCGGGGGAAGAGACCCAGTACTTC.

This clonotype is labeled as medium-sized. The chain has TRBV4-3 and TRBJ1-4, with 8 positions matching TRBD1. The CDR3 extends over 19 amino acids. Germline CDR1 and CDR2: LGHNA and YSLEER. The trim removed 0 bases at V and 4 bases at J, leaving 13 bases unmatched. CDR3 in DNA: TGCGCCAGCAGCCAAGAAATGAGGGCAGGGGGCGAAAGTAATGAAAAACTGTTTTTT. Its protein is CASSQEMRAGGESNEKLFF.

In DNA form, the CDR3 reads TGTGCCAGCAGCTCGTACGACTCCGGGACAGGGAGTTCACCCCTCCACTTT. Its protein product is CASSSYDSGTGSSPLHF. The chain links TRBV6-6 to TRBJ1-6, with 9 bases that match TRBD1. The CDR3 runs 17 residues. The V segment lost 6 bases and the J segment 9 bases; nucleotides outside the gene matches: 15. CDR1 and CDR2 from the germline V gene are MNHNY and SVGAGI (reference sequence).

There are a few counts of this clonotype. This sequence joins TRBV6-2 or TRBV6-3 and TRBJ2-7, with 7 bases identical to TRBD1. Germline V lookup: CDR1 MNHEY, CDR2 SVGEGT. V gave up 2 bases and J gave up 0 bases; unmatched junction bases: 10. The CDR3 runs 17 residues. This chain's CDR3 is CASSYGRGSVYSYEQYF. For the CDR3, the DNA is TGTGCCAGCAGTTACGGCAGGGGGTCGGTTTACTCCTACGAGCAGTACTTC.

The chain joins TRBV12-5 to TRBJ2-5; no reliable D call. The CDR3 runs 9 residues. V lost 6 bases to trimming and J lost 4 bases, with 0 bases between them. Germline values: CDR1 LGHNT, CDR2 FRNRAP. CDR3 nucleotide sequence: TGTGCTAGTGGAGAGACCCAGTACTTC. Its translation: CASGETQYF.

This clonotype was counted only a few times. This chain joins TRBV6-8 and TRBJ2-3, with 7 bases lining up with TRBD1. CDR3 length equals 15 residues. V shed 7 bases, J shed 4 bases, and the junction held 11 bases outside the gene matches. In germline, CDR1 is MNHGY, CDR2 SAAAGT. The CDR3 DNA reads as TGTGCCAGCAATCTACGACAGGGTGGCCCAGATACGCAGTATTTT. It yields the protein CASNLRQGGPDTQYF.

This clonotype has ten or more counts. In DNA, the CDR3 is TGTGCCAGCAGCGAGGCGGCAGATACGCAGTATTTT. It yields the protein CASSEAADTQYF. The V and J genes are TRBV6-1 and TRBJ2-3; D is unclear. Germline assignment: CDR1 MNHNS and CDR2 SASEGT. CDR3 length equals 12 residues. Trimming stripped 6 bases from V and 4 bases from J, with 8 bases between.

This clonotype was picked up a small number of times. This chain connects TRBV28 to TRBJ2-7; D gene unclear. Trimming took 6 bases from V and 1 from J, leaving 19 bases between them. The CDR3 sequence is 16 residues long. Germline CDR1 MDHEN, CDR2 SYDVKM. DNA of the CDR3: TGTGCCAGCAGCTACCCAGACACCCTCCTTTCCTACGAGCAGTACTTC. Residues: CASSYPDTLLSYEQYF.